The clone carrying this T cell receptor beta chain appeared a few times. These data originate in a study of T cell changes during pregnancy in multiple sclerosis. Profiling relied on immunoSEQ multiplex PCR, and the TCRdb table lists in-frame clones only, not all of them. The sample carries 35,000 to 40,000 clones, around 90% recorded once. The germline V and J ends were trimmed by 1 base and 6 bases, with 13 bases remaining between them. This CDR3 spans 14 amino acids. From germline, CDR1 is SGHNT and CDR2 YYREEE (reference sequence). J is TRBJ1-1 and V is TRBV5-4; no firm D call. The TCR sequence derives from a female donor with multiple sclerosis, enrolled in a pregnancy study. This material consisted of CD8+ T cells from peripheral blood mononuclear cells, taken in the third trimester of pregnancy. This chain's CDR3 is CASSLSGYAAEAFF. CDR3 sequence (DNA): TGTGCCAGCAGCTTGAGCGGGTATGCCGCTGAAGCTTTCTTT.